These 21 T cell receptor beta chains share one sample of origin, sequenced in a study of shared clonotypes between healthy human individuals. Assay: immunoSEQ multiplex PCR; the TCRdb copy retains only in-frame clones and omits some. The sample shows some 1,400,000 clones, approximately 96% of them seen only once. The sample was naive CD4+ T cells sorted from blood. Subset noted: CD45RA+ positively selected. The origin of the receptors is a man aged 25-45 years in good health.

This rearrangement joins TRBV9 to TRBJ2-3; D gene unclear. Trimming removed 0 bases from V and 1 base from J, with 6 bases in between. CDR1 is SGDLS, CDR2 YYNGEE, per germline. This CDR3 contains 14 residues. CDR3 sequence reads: CASSVVDGTDTQYF. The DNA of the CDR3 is TGTGCCAGCAGCGTAGTAGATGGCACAGATACGCAGTATTTT.

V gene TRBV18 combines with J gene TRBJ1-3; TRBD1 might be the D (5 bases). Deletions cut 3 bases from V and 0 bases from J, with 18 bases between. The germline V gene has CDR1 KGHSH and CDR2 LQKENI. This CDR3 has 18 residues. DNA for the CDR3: TGTGCCAGCTCACCGAGGGGAGGGATCAATTTCTCTGGAAACACCATATATTTT. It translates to CASSPRGGINFSGNTIYF.

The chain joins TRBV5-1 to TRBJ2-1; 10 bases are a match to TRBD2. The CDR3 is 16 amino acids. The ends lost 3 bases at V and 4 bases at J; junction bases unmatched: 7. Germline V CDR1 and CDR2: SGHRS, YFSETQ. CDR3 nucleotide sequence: TGCGCCAGCAGCTGGGCCGGGACTAGCGCTTACAATGAGCAGTTCTTC. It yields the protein CASSWAGTSAYNEQFF.

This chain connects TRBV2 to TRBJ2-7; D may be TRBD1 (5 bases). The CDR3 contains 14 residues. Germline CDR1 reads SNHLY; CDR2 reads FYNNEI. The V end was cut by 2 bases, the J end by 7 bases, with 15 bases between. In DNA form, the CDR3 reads TGTGCCAGCAGTGAATCTAAAGGGGTGAGGGAGCAGTACTTC. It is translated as CASSESKGVREQYF.

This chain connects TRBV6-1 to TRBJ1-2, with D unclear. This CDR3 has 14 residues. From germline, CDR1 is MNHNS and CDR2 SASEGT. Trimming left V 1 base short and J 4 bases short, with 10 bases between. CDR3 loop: CASSEVSVAYGYTF. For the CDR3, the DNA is TGTGCCAGCAGTGAAGTCTCGGTTGCCTATGGCTACACCTTC.

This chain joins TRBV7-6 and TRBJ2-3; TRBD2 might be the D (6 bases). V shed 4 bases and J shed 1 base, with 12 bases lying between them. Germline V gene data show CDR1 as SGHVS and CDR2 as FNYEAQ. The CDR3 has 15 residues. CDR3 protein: CASSSPERGTDTQYF. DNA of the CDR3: TGTGCCAGCAGCTCGCCAGAGCGGGGCACAGATACGCAGTATTTT.

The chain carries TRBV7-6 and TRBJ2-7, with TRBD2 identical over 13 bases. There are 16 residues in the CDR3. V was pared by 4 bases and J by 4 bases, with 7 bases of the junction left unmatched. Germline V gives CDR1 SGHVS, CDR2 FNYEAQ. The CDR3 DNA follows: TGTGCCAGCAGCTCCGGACTAGCGGGAGCCCAGTACGAGCAGTACTTC. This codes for CASSSGLAGAQYEQYF.

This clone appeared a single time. The CDR3 protein is CASSEVLGGNEQFF. In DNA form, the CDR3 reads TGTGCCAGCAGTGAAGTTCTAGGGGGTAATGAGCAGTTCTTC. The chain links TRBV6-1 to TRBJ2-1; D may be TRBD1 (6 bases). Germline values: CDR1 MNHNS, CDR2 SASEGT. Trimming shortened V by 1 base and J by 7 bases, and 11 bases separated the two germline ends. The CDR3 totals 14 residues.

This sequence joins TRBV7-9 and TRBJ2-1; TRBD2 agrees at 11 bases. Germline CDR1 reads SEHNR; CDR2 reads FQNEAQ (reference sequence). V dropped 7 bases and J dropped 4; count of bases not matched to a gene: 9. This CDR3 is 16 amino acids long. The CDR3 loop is CASTPLAGGFYNEQFF. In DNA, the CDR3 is TGTGCCAGCACTCCCTTAGCGGGAGGGTTTTACAATGAGCAGTTCTTC.

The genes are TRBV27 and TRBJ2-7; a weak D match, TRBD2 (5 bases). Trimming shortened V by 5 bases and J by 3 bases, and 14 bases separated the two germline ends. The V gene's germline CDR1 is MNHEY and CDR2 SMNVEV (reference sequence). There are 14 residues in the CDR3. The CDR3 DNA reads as TGTGCCAGCAGTCCCCTCGGGGAAAACTACGAGCAGTACTTC. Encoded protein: CASSPLGENYEQYF.

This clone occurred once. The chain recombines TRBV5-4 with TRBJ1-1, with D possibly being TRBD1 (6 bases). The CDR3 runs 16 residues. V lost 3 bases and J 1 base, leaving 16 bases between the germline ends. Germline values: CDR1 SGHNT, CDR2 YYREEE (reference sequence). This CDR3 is CASSSVPGTPNTEAFF. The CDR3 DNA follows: TGTGCCAGCAGCTCCGTCCCCGGGACACCGAACACTGAAGCTTTCTTT.

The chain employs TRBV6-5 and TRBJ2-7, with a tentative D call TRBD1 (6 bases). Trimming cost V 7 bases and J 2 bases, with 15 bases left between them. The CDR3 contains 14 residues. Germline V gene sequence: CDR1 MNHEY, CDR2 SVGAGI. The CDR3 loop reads CASTRTVGPYEQYF. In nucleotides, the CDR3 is TGTGCCAGCACCCGGACAGTGGGTCCCTACGAGCAGTACTTC.

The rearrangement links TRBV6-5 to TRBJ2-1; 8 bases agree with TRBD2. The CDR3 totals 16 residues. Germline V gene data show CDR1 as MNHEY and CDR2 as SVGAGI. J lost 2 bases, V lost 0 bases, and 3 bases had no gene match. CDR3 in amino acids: CASSYSSGSPYNEQFF. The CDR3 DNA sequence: TGTGCCAGCAGTTACTCGAGCGGGAGCCCCTACAATGAGCAGTTCTTC.

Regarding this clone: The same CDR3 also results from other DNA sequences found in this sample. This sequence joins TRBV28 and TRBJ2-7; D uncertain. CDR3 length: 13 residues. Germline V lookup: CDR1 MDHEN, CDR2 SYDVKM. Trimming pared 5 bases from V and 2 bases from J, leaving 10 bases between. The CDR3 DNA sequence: TGTGCCAGCAGTACCGGGTTACCCTACGAGCAGTACTTC. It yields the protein CASSTGLPYEQYF.

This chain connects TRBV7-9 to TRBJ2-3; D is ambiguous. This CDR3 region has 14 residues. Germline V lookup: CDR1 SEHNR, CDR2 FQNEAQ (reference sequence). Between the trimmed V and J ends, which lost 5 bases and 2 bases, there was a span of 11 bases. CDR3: CASSPFFPTDTQYF. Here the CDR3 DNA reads TGTGCCAGCAGCCCCTTTTTCCCCACAGATACGCAGTATTTT.

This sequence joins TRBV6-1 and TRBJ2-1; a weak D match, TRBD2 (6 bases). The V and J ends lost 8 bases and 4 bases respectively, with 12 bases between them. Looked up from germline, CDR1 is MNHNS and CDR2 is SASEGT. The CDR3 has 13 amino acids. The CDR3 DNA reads TGTGCCAGCGGGGAGGTTGGGTACAATGAGCAGTTCTTC. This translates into CASGEVGYNEQFF.

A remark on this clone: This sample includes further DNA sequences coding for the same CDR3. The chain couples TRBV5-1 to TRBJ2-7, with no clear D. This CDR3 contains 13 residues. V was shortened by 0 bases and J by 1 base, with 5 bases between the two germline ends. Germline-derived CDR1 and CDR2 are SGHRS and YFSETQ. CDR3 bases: TGCGCCAGCAGCTTGGACACGTCCTACGAGCAGTACTTC. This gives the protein CASSLDTSYEQYF.

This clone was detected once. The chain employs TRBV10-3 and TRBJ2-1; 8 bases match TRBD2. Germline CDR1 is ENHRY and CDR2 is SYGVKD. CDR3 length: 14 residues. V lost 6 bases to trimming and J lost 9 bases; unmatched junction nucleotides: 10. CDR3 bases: TGTGCCATCAGGCCGGGACTAGACTCTGGTGAGCAGTTCTTC. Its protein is CAIRPGLDSGEQFF.

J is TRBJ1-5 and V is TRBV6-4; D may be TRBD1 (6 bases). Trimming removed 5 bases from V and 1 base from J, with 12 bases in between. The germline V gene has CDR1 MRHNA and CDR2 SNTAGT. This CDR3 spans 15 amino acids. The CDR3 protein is CASSRGVGSNQPQHF. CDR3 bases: TGTGCCAGCAGTAGGGGGGTGGGAAGCAATCAGCCCCAGCATTTT.

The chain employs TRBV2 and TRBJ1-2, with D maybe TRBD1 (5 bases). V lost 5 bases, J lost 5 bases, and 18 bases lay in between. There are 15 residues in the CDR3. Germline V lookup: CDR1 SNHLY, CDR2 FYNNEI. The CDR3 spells CASSRGRLNSYGYTF. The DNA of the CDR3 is TGTGCCAGCAGTAGGGGACGGTTGAATAGTTATGGCTACACCTTC.

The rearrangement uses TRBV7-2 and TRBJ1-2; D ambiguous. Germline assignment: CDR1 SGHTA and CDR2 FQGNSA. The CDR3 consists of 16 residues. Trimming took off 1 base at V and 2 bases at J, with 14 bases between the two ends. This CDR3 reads CASSLGVGSYNYGYTF. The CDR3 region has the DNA TGTGCCAGCAGCTTAGGGGTGGGCAGCTACAACTATGGCTACACCTTC.